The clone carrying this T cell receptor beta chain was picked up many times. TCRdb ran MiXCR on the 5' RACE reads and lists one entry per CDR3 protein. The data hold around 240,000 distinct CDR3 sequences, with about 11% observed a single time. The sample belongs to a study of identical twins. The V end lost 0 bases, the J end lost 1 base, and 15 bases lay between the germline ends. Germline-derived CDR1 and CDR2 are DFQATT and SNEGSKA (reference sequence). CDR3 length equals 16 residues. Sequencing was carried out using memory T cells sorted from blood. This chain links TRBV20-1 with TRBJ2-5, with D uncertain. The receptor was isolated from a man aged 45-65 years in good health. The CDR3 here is CSARDNLLRIQETQYF. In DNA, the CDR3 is TGCAGTGCTAGAGATAACCTCCTGCGGATCCAAGAGACCCAGTACTTC.